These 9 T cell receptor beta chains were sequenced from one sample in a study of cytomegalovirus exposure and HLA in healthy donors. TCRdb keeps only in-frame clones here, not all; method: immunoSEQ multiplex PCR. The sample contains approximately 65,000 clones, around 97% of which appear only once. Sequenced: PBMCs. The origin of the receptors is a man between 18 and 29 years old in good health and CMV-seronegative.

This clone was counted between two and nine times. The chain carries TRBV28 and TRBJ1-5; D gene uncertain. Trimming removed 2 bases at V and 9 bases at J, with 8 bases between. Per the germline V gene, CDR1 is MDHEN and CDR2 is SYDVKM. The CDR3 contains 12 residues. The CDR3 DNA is TGTGCCAGCAGTTTACTGCGTGGGCCCCAGCATTTT. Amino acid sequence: CASSLLRGPQHF.

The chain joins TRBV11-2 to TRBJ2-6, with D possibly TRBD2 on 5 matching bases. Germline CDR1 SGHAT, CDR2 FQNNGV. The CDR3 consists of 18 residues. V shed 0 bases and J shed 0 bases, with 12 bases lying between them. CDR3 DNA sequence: TGTGCCAGCAGCTTAGAGGGCGGGTTGAGCTCTGGGGCCAACGTCCTGACTTTC. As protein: CASSLEGGLSSGANVLTF.

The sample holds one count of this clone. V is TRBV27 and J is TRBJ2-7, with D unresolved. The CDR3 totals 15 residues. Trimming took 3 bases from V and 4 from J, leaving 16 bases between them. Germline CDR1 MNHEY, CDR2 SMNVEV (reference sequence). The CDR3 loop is CASSFPLSLTYEQYF. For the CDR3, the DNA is TGTGCCAGCAGTTTCCCCCTAAGTTTAACTTACGAGCAGTACTTC.

This CDR3 is CASSPRDRVSGNTIYF. DNA of the CDR3: TGTGCCAGTAGTCCTCGGGACAGGGTCTCTGGAAACACCATATATTTT. The chain uses TRBV19 and TRBJ1-3, with 9 bases matching TRBD1. J gave up 0 bases and V 5 bases, and 5 bases lay outside the gene matches. Germline loops: CDR1 LNHDA, CDR2 SQIVND (reference sequence). This CDR3 spans 16 amino acids.

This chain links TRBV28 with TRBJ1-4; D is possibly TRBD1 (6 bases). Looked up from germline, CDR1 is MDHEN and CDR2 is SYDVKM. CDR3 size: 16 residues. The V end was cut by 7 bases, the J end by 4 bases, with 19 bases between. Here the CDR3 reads CASKSSTGQINEKLFF. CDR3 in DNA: TGTGCCAGCAAATCTTCGACGGGACAAATTAATGAAAAACTGTTTTTT.

CDR3 amino acids: CASSLWSGAEAFF. CDR3 in DNA: TGTGCCAGCAGTTTATGGTCAGGTGCTGAAGCTTTCTTT. This chain uses TRBV28 with TRBJ1-1; D ambiguous. V dropped 0 bases and J dropped 6 bases, with 8 bases sitting between them. CDR3 length equals 13 residues. Germline assignment: CDR1 MDHEN and CDR2 SYDVKM.

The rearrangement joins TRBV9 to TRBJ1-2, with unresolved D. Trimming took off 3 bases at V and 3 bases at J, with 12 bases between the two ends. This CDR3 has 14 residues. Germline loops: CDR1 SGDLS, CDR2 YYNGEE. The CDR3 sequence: CASSASGKYYGYTF. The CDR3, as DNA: TGTGCCAGCAGCGCGTCCGGGAAGTACTATGGCTACACCTTC.

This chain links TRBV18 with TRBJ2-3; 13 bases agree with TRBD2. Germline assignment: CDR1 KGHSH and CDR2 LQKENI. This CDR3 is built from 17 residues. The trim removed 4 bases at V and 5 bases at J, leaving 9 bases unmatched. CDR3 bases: TGTGCCAGCTCACACCCAACTAGCGGGAGGGCCAAAGATACGCAGTATTTT. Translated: CASSHPTSGRAKDTQYF.

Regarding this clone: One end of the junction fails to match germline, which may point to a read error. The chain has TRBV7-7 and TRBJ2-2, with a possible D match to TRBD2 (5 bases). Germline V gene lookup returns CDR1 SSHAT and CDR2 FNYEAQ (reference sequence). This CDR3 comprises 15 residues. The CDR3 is CASSLSGPITGELFF. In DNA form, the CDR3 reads TGTGCTAGCAGCTTAAGCGGTCCCATCACCGGGGAGCTGTTTTTT. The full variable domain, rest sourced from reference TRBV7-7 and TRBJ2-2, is GAGVSQSPRYKVTKRGQDVTLRCDPISSHATLYWYQQALGQGPEFLTYFNYEAQPDKSGLPSDRFSAERPEGSISTLTIQRTEQRDSAMYRCASSLSGPITGELFFGEGSRLTVL.